This TCR beta chain appears in the sequencing data of a study of T cell changes during pregnancy in multiple sclerosis. Profiled with immunoSEQ multiplex PCR; TCRdb holds only in-frame clones, not every one. The top ten hold around 4.2% of the sample, which has under 50,000 clones, 90% to 95% seen once. This CDR3 contains 15 residues. Trimming took off 4 bases at V and 1 base at J, with 14 bases between the two ends. Germline lookup yields CDR1 SGHVS and CDR2 FQNEAQ. This specimen was CD8+ T cells from peripheral blood mononuclear cells, taken in the first trimester of pregnancy. The sequence came from a female donor with multiple sclerosis, enrolled in a pregnancy study. This sequence joins TRBV7-8 and TRBJ2-7; possibly TRBD2 for D (7 bases). As DNA, the CDR3 is TGTGCCAGCAGCTCCCTAGGGGGGGGTTCCTACGAGCAGTACTTC. Residues: CASSSLGGGSYEQYF.